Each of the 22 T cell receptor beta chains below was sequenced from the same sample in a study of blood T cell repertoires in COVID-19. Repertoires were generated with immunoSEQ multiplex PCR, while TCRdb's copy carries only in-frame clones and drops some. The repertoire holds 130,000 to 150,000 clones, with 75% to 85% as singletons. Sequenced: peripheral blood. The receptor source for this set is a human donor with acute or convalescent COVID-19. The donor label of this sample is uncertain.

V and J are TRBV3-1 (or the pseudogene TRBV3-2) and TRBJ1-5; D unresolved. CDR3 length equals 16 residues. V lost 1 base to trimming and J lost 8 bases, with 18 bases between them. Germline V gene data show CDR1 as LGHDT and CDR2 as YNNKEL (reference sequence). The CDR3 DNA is TGTGCCAGCAGCCAAGGGTTTTCGGGGAGACTAAAGCCCCAGCATTTT. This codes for CASSQGFSGRLKPQHF.

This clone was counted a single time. Here the CDR3 DNA reads TGTGCCAGCAGTGAGACTGCGGGTTTAAGCTCCTATAATTCACCCCTCCACTTT. Translated, it gives CASSETAGLSSYNSPLHF. V is TRBV2 and J is TRBJ1-6, with no clear D. The CDR3 covers 18 residues. V lost 3 bases and J lost 0, with 15 bases in between. The germline V gene encodes CDR1 SNHLY and CDR2 FYNNEI.

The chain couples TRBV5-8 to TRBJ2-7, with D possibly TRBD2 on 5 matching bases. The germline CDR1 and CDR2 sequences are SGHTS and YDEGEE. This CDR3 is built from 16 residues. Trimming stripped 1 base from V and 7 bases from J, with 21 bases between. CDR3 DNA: TGTGCCAGCAGCTTGTTTAGATCGACTCAAACGGGGGAGCAGTACGTC. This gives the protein CASSLFRSTQTGEQYV.

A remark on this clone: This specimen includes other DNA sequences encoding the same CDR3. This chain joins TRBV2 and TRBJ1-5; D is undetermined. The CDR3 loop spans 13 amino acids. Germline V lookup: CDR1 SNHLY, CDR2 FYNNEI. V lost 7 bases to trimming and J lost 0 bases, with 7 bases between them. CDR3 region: CASKLNSNQPQHF. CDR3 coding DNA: TGTGCCAGCAAACTCAATAGCAATCAGCCCCAGCATTTT.

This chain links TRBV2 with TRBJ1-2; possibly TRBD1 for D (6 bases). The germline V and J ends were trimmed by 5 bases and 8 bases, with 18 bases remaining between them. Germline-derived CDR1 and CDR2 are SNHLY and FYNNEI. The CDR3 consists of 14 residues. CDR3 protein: CASSLSSGHDGYTF. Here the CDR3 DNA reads TGTGCCAGCAGTCTTTCTTCGGGACATGACGGCTACACCTTC.

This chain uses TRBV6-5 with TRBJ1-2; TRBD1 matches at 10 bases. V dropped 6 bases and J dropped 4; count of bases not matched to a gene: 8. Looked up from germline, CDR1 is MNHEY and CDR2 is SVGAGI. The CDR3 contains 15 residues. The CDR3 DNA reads TGTGCCAGCAGCCTGACAGGGGGCGACGTCTATGGCTACACCTTC. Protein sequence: CASSLTGGDVYGYTF.

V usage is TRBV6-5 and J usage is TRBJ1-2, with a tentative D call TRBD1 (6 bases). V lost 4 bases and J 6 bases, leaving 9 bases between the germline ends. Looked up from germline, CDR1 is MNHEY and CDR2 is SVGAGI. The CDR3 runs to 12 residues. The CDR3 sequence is CASSLGGDGYTF. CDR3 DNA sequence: TGTGCCAGCAGTTTAGGGGGGGATGGCTACACCTTC.

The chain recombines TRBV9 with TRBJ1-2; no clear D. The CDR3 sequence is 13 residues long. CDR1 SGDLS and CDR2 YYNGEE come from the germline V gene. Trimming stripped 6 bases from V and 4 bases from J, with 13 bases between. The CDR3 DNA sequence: TGTGCCAGCACCCCAGTCTCGGGCTATGGCTACACCTTC. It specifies CASTPVSGYGYTF.

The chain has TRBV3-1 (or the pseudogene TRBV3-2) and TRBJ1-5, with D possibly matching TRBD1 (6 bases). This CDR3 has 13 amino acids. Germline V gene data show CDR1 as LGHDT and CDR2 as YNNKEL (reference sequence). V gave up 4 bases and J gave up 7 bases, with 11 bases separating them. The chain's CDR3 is CASSRGQKQPQHF. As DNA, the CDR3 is TGTGCCAGCAGCCGGGGACAAAAGCAGCCCCAGCATTTT.

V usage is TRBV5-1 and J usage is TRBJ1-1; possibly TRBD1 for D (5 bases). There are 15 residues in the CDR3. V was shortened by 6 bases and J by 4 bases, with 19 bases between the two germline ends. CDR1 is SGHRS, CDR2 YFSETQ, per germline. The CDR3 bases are TGCGCCAGCACCCTAGGGGCAGGCGTAATCACTGAAGCTTTCTTT. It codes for CASTLGAGVITEAFF. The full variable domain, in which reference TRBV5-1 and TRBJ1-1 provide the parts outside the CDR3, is KAGVTQTPRYLIKTRGQQVTLSCSPISGHRSVSWYQQTPGQGLQFLFEYFSETQRNKGNFPGRFSGRQFSNSRSEMNVSTLELGDSALYLCASTLGAGVITEAFFGQGTRLTVV.

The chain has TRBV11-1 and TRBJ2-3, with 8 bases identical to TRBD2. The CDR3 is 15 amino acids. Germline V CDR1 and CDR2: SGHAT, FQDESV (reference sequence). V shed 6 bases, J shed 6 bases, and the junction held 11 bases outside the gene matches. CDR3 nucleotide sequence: TGTGCCAGCAGGGCCCTCGGGGGGGCAGCTGATACGCAGTATTTT. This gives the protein CASRALGGAADTQYF. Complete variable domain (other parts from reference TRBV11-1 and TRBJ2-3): EAEVAQSPRYKITEKSQAVAFWCDPISGHATLYWYRQILGQGPELLVQFQDESVVDDSQLPKDRFSAERLKGVDSTLKIQPAELGDSAMYLCASRALGGAADTQYFGPGTRLTVL.

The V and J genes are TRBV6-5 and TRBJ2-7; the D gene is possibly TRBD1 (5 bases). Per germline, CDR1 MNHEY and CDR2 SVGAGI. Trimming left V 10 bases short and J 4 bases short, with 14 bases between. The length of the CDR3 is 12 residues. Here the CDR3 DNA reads TGTGCCATCTTACGGCAGGGTTACGAGCAGTACTTC. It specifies CAILRQGYEQYF.

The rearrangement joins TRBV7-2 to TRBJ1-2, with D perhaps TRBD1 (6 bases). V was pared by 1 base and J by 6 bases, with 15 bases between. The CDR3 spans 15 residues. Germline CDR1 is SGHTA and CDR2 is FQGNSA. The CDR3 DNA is TGTGCCAGCAGCTTAGAGATTTGGGGGGGCCATGGCTACACCTTC. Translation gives CASSLEIWGGHGYTF.

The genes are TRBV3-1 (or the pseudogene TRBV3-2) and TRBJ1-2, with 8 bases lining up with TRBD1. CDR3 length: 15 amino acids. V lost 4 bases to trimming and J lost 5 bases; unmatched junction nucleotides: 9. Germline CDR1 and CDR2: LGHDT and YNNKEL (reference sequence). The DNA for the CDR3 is TGTGCCAGCAGCCTCATGCGGACAGGGCGGTATGGCTACACCTTC. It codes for CASSLMRTGRYGYTF.

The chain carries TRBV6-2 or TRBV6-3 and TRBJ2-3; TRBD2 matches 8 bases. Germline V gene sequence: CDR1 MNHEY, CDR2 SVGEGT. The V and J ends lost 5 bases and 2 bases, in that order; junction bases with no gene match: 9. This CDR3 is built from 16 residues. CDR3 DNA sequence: TGTGCCAGCAGTCCCCTCGAGCGGGGGCTCACAGATACGCAGTATTTT. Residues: CASSPLERGLTDTQYF.

The CDR3 spells CASSLQGRSPLHF. The CDR3 nucleotides are TGTGCCAGCAGTCTACAGGGAAGATCACCCCTCCACTTT. The rearrangement joins TRBV12-3 or TRBV12-4 to TRBJ1-6; TRBD1 might be the D (6 bases). V was trimmed by 5 bases and J by 10 bases, leaving 12 bases between them. This CDR3 is built from 13 residues.

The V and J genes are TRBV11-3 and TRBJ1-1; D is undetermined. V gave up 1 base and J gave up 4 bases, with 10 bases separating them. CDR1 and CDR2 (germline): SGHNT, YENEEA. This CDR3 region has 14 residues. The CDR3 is CASSLGGEATEAFF. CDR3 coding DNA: TGTGCCAGCAGCTTAGGTGGAGAGGCCACTGAAGCTTTCTTT.

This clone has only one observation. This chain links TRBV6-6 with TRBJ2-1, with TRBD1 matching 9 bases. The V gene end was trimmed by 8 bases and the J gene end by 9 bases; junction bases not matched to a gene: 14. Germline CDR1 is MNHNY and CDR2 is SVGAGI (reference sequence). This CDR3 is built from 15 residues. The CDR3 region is CASSPQDRGHIEQFF. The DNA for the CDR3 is TGTGCCAGCTCTCCTCAGGACAGGGGCCACATTGAGCAGTTCTTC.

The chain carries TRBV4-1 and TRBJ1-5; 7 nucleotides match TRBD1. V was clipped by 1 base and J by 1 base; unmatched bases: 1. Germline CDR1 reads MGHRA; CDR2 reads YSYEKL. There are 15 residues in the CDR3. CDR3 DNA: TGCGCCAGCAGCCAAGCCAGGGGGAGCAATCAGCCCCAGCATTTT. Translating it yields CASSQARGSNQPQHF.

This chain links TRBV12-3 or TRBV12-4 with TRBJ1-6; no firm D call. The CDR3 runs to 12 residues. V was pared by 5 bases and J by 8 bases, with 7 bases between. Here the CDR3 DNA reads TGTGCCAGCAGTCCCCTTCATTCACCCCTCCACTTT. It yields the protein CASSPLHSPLHF.

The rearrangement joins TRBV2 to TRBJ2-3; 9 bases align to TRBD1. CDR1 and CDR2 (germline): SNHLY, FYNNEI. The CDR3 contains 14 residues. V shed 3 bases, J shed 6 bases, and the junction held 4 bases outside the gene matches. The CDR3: CASSDIQGADTQYF. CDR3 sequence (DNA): TGTGCCAGCAGTGATATACAGGGGGCCGATACGCAGTATTTT.

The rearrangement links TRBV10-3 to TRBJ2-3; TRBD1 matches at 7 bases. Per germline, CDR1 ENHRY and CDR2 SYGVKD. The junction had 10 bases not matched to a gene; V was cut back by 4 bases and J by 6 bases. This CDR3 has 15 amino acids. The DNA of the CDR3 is TGTGCCATCAGTGGACTAAAGGAAGGGGGCGATACGCAGTATTTT. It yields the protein CAISGLKEGGDTQYF.